These T cell receptor beta chains were read from a single sample in a study of vaccination effects on CD4 cells after COVID-19. These receptors are not linked to any known antigen. Profiled with immunoSEQ multiplex PCR; TCRdb holds only in-frame clones, not every one. The sample records about 66,000 clones, roughly 76% being singletons. The material was CD4+ T cells from PBMCs cultured with HCoV-OC43 spike peptides, obtained after COVID-19 vaccination. Source of these receptors: a human donor who received a COVID-19 vaccine. The CDR3 runs from the conserved cysteine through the conserved F or W. D genes are given only for firm matches. The size entry is marked missing in some rows and otherwise reads once, few, many or a size class.

TRBD2	TRBV2	few	TRBJ2-3	CASREGLAGVITQYF	TGTGCCAGCAGGGAGGGACTAGCGGGGGTTATTACGCAGTATTTT
TRBD1	TRBV20-1	NA	TRBJ1-1	CSATIGTAAFF	TGCAGTGCTACTATCGGGACAGCAGCTTTCTTT
NA	TRBV12-3/TRBV12-4	few	TRBJ1-1	CASSRQLEAFF	TGTGCCAGCAGTCGACAGCTTGAAGCTTTCTTT
NA	TRBV7-9	NA	TRBJ1-3	CASSVKGNTIYF	TGTGCCAGCAGTGTAAAGGGAAACACCATATATTTT
NA	TRBV13	NA	TRBJ1-2	CASSLGDTGYTF	TGTGCCAGCAGCTTAGGGGACACTGGCTACACCTTC
TRBD1	TRBV24-1	NA	TRBJ1-5	CATSGSGTGYSNQPQHF	TGTGCCACCAGTGGCAGTGGGACAGGTTATAGCAATCAGCCCCAGCATTTT
TRBD2	TRBV27	NA	TRBJ2-3	CASSSPAGGRTDTQYF	TGTGCCAGCAGTTCCCCAGCGGGGGGGCGGACAGATACGCAGTATTTT
NA	TRBV11-3	NA	TRBJ2-4	CASSLEAQNIQYF	TGTGCCAGCAGCTTAGAGGCCCAAAACATTCAGTACTTC
NA	TRBV10-1	NA	TRBJ2-2	CASSERGVTGELFF	TGCGCCAGCAGTGAAAGGGGGGTCACCGGGGAGCTGTTTTTT
NA	TRBV6-4	NA	TRBJ1-2	CASSESRVGGYTF	TGTGCCAGCAGTGAGAGCAGGGTAGGAGGCTACACCTTC
TRBD1	TRBV12-3/TRBV12-4	NA	TRBJ1-1	CASSRQGNTEAFF	TGTGCCAGCAGTAGACAGGGAAACACTGAAGCTTTCTTT
NA	TRBV11-3	NA	TRBJ1-1	CASLGQPFEAFF	TGTGCCAGCCTCGGGCAGCCTTTTGAAGCTTTCTTT
NA	TRBV5-5	NA	TRBJ1-4	CASSLGTATNEKLFF	TGTGCCAGCAGCTTGGGGACAGCAACTAATGAAAAACTGTTTTTT
NA	TRBV30	NA	TRBJ1-5	CAWSSAGSFYSNQPQHF	TGTGCCTGGAGTTCTGCAGGGAGCTTTTATAGCAATCAGCCCCAGCATTTT
TRBD1	TRBV5-1	NA	TRBJ2-3	CASSSGTGNPSTDTQYF	TGCGCCAGCAGCTCCGGGACAGGGAATCCTAGCACAGATACGCAGTATTTT
TRBD1	TRBV5-4	NA	TRBJ1-6	CASSDGQGGSYNSPLHF	TGTGCCAGCAGCGACGGACAGGGAGGTTCCTATAATTCACCCCTCCACTTT
TRBD1	TRBV6-1	NA	TRBJ1-5	CASSLTGPGDQPQHF	TGTGCCAGCAGCCTGACAGGGCCGGGGGATCAGCCCCAGCATTTT
NA	TRBV7-9	NA	TRBJ1-2	CASSLKRSPPGYTF	TGTGCCAGCAGCTTAAAAAGGTCTCCCCCTGGCTACACCTTC
NA	TRBV18	once	TRBJ1-5	CASSPGQNSNQPQHF	TGTGCCAGCTCACCAGGCCAGAATAGCAATCAGCCCCAGCATTTT
TRBD1	TRBV7-9	once	TRBJ1-1	CASSLATGSGGAEAFF	TGTGCCAGCAGCTTAGCGACAGGGTCTGGGGGGGCTGAAGCTTTCTTT
TRBD1	TRBV6-6	NA	TRBJ2-3	CASRRLTGGGTDTQYF	TGTGCCAGCAGGCGGTTGACAGGGGGGGGCACAGATACGCAGTATTTT
TRBD1	TRBV2	NA	TRBJ1-4	CASRDRGTNEKLFF	TGTGCCAGCCGGGACAGGGGTACTAATGAAAAACTGTTTTTT
NA	TRBV18	NA	TRBJ1-5	CASSQQYSNQPQHF	TGTGCCAGCTCCCAACAATATAGCAATCAGCCCCAGCATTTT
NA	TRBV3-1/TRBV3-2	NA	TRBJ1-2	CASSQDGIYGYTF	TGTGCCAGCAGCCAGGACGGGATTTATGGCTACACCTTC
NA	TRBV10-3	NA	TRBJ1-1	CAIRQYGDPEAFF	TGTGCCATCAGACAGTACGGGGACCCTGAAGCTTTCTTT
NA	TRBV7-3	NA	TRBJ1-5	CASSQDRDQPQHF	TGTGCCAGCAGCCAGGACCGAGATCAGCCCCAGCATTTT
NA	TRBV18	NA	TRBJ2-1	CASSPQSNEQFF	TGTGCCAGCTCACCACAATCTAATGAGCAGTTCTTC
NA	TRBV2	few	TRBJ1-5	CASRGIKGNNQPQHF	TGTGCCAGCAGAGGGATCAAGGGGAACAATCAGCCCCAGCATTTT
NA	TRBV6-4	NA	TRBJ2-2	CASSESGDTGELFF	TGTGCCAGCAGTGAATCGGGTGACACCGGGGAGCTGTTTTTT
NA	TRBV5-6	NA	TRBJ2-5	CASSLVSRQETQYF	TGTGCCAGCAGCTTGGTTAGCCGCCAAGAGACCCAGTACTTC
NA	TRBV7-8	NA	TRBJ1-6	CASSLYGAGRDSPLHF	TGTGCCAGCAGCTTATACGGGGCCGGGAGGGATTCACCCCTCCACTTT
TRBD2	TRBV5-4	NA	TRBJ2-5	CASSLDLAARKETQYF	TGTGCCAGCAGCTTGGACCTAGCGGCTAGGAAAGAGACCCAGTACTTC
TRBD2	TRBV10-2	few	TRBJ2-2	CASSGLAVMNTGELFF	TGCGCCAGCAGTGGACTAGCGGTGATGAACACCGGGGAGCTGTTTTTT
NA	TRBV11-3	NA	TRBJ2-2	CASSLWGGTNTGELFF	TGTGCCAGCAGCTTATGGGGCGGGACGAACACCGGGGAGCTGTTTTTT
NA	TRBV6-5	NA	TRBJ1-4	CASSFQGPTNEKLFF	TGTGCCAGCAGTTTCCAGGGGCCTACTAATGAAAAACTGTTTTTT
TRBD2	TRBV4-2	NA	TRBJ2-3	CASSESEKAGFNTDTQYF	TGTGCCAGCAGCGAGAGTGAAAAAGCGGGATTCAACACAGATACGCAGTATTTT
TRBD1	TRBV4-1	few	TRBJ1-1	CASSPRDRTNTEAFF	TGCGCCAGCAGCCCTAGGGACAGGACGAACACTGAAGCTTTCTTT
TRBD2	TRBV10-2	NA	TRBJ2-1	CASSEHAGGPYNEQFF	TGCGCCAGCAGTGAGCACGCGGGGGGGCCATACAATGAGCAGTTCTTC
NA	TRBV28	once	TRBJ1-4	CASSLVRPTGKLFF	TGTGCCAGCAGTTTGGTCCGCCCAACCGGGAAACTGTTTTTT
TRBD1	TRBV29-1	few	TRBJ2-2	CSVRDRGDTGELFF	TGCAGCGTCCGGGACAGGGGCGACACCGGGGAGCTGTTTTTT
NA	TRBV7-2	NA	TRBJ1-2	CASSSQSWGGHPNYGYTF	TGTGCCAGCAGCTCCCAATCCTGGGGGGGGCACCCTAACTATGGCTACACCTTC
NA	TRBV6-5	few	TRBJ2-3	CASRNYITDTQYF	TGTGCCAGCAGGAATTATATCACAGATACGCAGTATTTT
NA	TRBV25-1	NA	TRBJ2-5	CASRRAVGGETQYF	TGTGCCAGCCGACGGGCCGTAGGGGGAGAGACCCAGTACTTC
TRBD2	TRBV5-5	NA	TRBJ2-2	CASSLHGEGTGELFF	TGTGCCAGCAGCTTGCATGGGGAGGGCACCGGGGAGCTGTTTTTT
TRBD1	TRBV14	NA	TRBJ2-5	CASSRGTGGPETQYF	TGTGCCAGCAGCCGCGGGACAGGGGGCCCAGAGACCCAGTACTTC
TRBD1	TRBV24-1	NA	TRBJ2-1	CATSDPGTGGNEQFF	TGTGCCACCAGTGATCCTGGGACAGGGGGGAATGAGCAGTTCTTC